This T cell receptor (beta chain) is from a study of blood T cells in healthy people across ages. CDR1 DFQATT and CDR2 SNEGSKA come from the germline V gene (reference sequence). The junction had 13 bases not matched to a gene; V was cut back by 7 bases and J by 3 bases. This CDR3 contains 15 residues. A second PCR, run for about 6 to 11 cycles, used a sample-barcoded 5' primer plus a J-beta primer mix. TCRdb re-analysed the 5' RACE reads in MiXCR, keeping a single row per CDR3 protein. The data show over 1.5 million distinct CDR3 sequences, approximately 50% seen once. This clonotype has only a few counts.

Sequenced material: blood. The rearrangement uses TRBV20-1 and TRBJ2-7; 9 bases fit TRBD2. This TCR was recovered from a woman between 40 and 55 years old in good health. CDR3 amino acids: CSVPKPLAGHYEQYF. CDR3 coding DNA: TGCAGTGTACCGAAACCTCTAGCGGGGCACTACGAGCAGTACTTC.